These 6 T cell receptor beta chains were all obtained from the same sample, sequenced in a study of cytotoxic CD8 clonotypes in ibrutinib-treated CLL. Libraries were prepared by immunoSEQ multiplex PCR; TCRdb keeps only in-frame clonotypes and omits some of them. This sample has about 80,000 clones, with 75% to 85% found just once. Sequences were derived from PBMCs, sampled after 12 months of ibrutinib treatment. These receptors all come from a human donor with chronic lymphocytic leukemia.

The chain combines TRBV30 with TRBJ2-5, with D possibly called TRBD1 or TRBD2 (6 bases each). Germline CDR1 and CDR2: GTSNPN and SVGIG (reference sequence). Between the trimmed V and J ends, which lost 0 bases and 5 bases, there was a span of 10 bases. The CDR3 loop spans 13 amino acids. In DNA, the CDR3 is TGTGCCTGGAGTGTGGGGGGCGCGGAGACCCAGTACTTC. It encodes CAWSVGGAETQYF.

V gene TRBV5-1 combines with J gene TRBJ2-3; D ambiguous. Trimming stripped 4 bases from V and 2 bases from J, with 5 bases between. The CDR3 spans 12 residues. CDR1 is SGHRS and CDR2 is YFSETQ in the germline V gene. The CDR3 nucleotides are TGCGCCAGCAGCCCAAACACAGATACGCAGTATTTT. Translation gives CASSPNTDTQYF.

This clone appeared a few times. The chain joins TRBV7-2 to TRBJ1-3; the D is unclear. Trimming shortened V by 4 bases and J by 0 bases, and 13 bases separated the two germline ends. CDR3 size: 16 residues. Germline V gene lookup returns CDR1 SGHTA and CDR2 FQGNSA. In DNA form, the CDR3 reads TGTGCCAGCAGCTCCCACCCCCCGAGCTCTGGAAACACCATATATTTT. Protein: CASSSHPPSSGNTIYF.

The rearrangement joins TRBV21-1 to TRBJ1-5; the listed D gene, TRBD1, was not tested against the DNA. TRBV21-1 corresponds to a pseudogene. The CDR3 loop spans 18 amino acids. CDR3 protein: CASSKWGTWGQSNQPQHF. DNA for the CDR3: TGTGCCAGCAGCAAATGGGGAACCTGGGGACAAAGCAATCAGCCCCAGCATTTT.

This chain uses TRBV27 with TRBJ1-2; 7 bases are shared with TRBD1. The CDR3 is made up of 15 amino acids. Germline V gene lookup returns CDR1 MNHEY and CDR2 SMNVEV (reference sequence). Unmatched junction bases numbered 5, after V lost 2 bases and J lost 2 bases. The CDR3 loop is CASSLRGRGNYGYTF. CDR3 DNA sequence: TGTGCCAGCAGTTTAAGGGGCAGGGGGAACTATGGCTACACCTTC.

V and J are TRBV5-1 and TRBJ2-1, with a tentative D call TRBD2 (6 bases). The length of the CDR3 is 14 residues. Looked up from germline, CDR1 is SGHRS and CDR2 is YFSETQ. V lost 2 bases and J 10 bases, leaving 16 bases between the germline ends. Here the CDR3 DNA reads TGCGCCAGCAGCTTAAGCGGGTGGAGAGGCGAGCAGTTCTTC. As protein: CASSLSGWRGEQFF. Variable domain in full (rest from reference TRBV5-1 and TRBJ2-1): KAGVTQTPRYLIKTRGQQVTLSCSPISGHRSVSWYQQTPGQGLQFLFEYFSETQRNKGNFPGRFSGRQFSNSRSEMNVSTLELGDSALYLCASSLSGWRGEQFFGPGTRLTVL.